These T cell receptor beta chains were read from a single sample in a study of siplizumab effects on memory and regulatory T cells. Profiled with immunoSEQ multiplex PCR; TCRdb holds only in-frame clones, not every one. The table has over 65,000 clones, 93% seen once. Sequenced input: CD8+ T cells sorted from blood. The receptors here all came from a human donor in good health. CDR3s leave out the opening cysteine and the closing phenylalanine or tryptophan.

TRBV4-1	TRBJ2-4	ASSQEFPGLAGGDIQY
TRBV19	TRBJ2-7	ASSWEGGSPYEQY
TRBV7-6	TRBJ1-6	ASSYDRGNSPLH
TRBV27	TRBJ2-5	ASCPLTSYQETQY
TRBV29-1	TRBJ2-2	SIWDGHGELF
TRBV19	TRBJ1-5	ASSIRQIGAGAQPQH
TRBV10-3	TRBJ2-1	AISPLAGGSRANNEQF
TRBV2	TRBJ2-3	ASSPAGGHPSTDTQY
TRBV4-1	TRBJ2-1	ASSQDFGQGRYNEQF
TRBV12-5	TRBJ2-3	ASGLPPAPVSSTDTQY
TRBV20-1	TRBJ2-3	IAGDADTQY
TRBV13	TRBJ2-3	ASSLLAADTQY
TRBV29-1	TRBJ1-1	SAWTGREDTEAF
TRBV4-1	TRBJ1-1	ASSPGPMNTEAF
TRBV10-3	TRBJ2-2	AISEAGGTGELF
TRBV4-3	TRBJ2-7	ASSQDTGLGYEQY
TRBV6-4	TRBJ1-1	ASSDKVGTGVAF
TRBV4-1	TRBJ1-3	ASSQEDTSGNTIY
TRBV19	TRBJ2-6	ATWTWRANVLT
TRBV28	TRBJ1-1	ASTQVRTGAEAF
TRBV27	TRBJ1-1	ASFGVNTEAF
TRBV7-9	TRBJ1-3	ASSFDRFGSTIY
TRBV4-3	TRBJ2-2	ASSQGTTAGELF
TRBV2	TRBJ2-1	ASSDTSGGHNEQF
TRBV19	TRBJ2-1	ASSTYEGPFLYNEQF
TRBV9	TRBJ2-2	ASSAWTSGAGELF
TRBV7-2	TRBJ2-7	ASSSLGGGKVEQY
TRBV7-9	TRBJ2-1	ASSGGTGGYEQF